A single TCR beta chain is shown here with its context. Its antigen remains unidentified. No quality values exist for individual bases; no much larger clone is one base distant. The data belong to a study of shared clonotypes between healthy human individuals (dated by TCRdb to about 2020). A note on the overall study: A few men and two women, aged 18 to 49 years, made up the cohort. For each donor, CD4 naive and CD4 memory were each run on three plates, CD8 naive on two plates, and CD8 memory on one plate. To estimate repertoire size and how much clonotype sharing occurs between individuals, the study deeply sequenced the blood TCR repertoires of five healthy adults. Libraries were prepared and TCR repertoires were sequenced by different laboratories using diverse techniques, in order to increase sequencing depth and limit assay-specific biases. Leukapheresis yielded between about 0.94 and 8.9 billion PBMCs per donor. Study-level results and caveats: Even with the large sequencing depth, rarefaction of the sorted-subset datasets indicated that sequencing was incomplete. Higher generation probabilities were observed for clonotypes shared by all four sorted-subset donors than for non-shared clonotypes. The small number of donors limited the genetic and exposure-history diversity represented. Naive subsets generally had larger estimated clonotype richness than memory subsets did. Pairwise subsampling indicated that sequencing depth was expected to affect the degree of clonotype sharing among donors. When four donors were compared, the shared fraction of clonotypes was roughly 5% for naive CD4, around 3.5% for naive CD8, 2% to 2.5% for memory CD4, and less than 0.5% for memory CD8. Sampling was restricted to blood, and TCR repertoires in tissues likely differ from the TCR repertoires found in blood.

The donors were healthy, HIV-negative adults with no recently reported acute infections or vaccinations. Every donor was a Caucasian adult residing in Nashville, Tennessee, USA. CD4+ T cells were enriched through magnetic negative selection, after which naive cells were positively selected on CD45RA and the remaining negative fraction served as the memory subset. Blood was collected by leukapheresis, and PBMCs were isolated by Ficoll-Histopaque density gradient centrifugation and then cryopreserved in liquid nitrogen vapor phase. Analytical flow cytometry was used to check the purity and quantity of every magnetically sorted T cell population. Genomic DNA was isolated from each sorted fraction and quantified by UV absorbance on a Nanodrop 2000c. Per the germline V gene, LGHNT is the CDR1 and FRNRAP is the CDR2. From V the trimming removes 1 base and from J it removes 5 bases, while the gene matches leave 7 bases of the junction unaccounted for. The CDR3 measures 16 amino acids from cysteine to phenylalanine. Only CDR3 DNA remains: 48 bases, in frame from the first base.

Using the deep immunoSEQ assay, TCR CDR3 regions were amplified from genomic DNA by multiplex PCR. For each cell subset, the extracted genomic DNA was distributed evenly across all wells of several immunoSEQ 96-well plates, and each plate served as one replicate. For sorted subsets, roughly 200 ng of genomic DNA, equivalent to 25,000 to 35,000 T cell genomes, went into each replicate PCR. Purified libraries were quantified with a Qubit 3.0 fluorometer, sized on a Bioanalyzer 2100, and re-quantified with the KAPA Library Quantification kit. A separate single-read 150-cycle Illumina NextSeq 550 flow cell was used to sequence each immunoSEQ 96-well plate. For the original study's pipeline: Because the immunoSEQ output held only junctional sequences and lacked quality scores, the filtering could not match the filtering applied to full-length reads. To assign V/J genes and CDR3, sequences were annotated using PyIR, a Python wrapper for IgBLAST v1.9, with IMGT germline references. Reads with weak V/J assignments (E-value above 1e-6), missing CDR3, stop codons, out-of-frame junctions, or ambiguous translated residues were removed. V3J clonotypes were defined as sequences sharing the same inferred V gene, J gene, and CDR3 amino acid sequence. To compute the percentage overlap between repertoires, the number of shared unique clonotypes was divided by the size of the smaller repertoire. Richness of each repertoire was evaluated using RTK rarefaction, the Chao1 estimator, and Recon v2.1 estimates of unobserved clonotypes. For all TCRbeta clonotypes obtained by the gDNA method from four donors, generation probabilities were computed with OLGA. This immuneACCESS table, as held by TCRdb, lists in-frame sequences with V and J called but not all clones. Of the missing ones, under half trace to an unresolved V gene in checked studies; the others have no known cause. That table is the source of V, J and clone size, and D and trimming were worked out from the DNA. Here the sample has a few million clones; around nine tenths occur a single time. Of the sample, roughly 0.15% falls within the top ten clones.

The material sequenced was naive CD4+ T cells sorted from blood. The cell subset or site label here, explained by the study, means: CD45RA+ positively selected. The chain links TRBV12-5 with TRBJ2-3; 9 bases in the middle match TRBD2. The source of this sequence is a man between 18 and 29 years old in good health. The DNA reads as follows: TGTGCTAGTGGTTTGGGGATAGCGGGAGATGTAGATACGCAGTATTTT. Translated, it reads CASGLGIAGDVDTQYF.